This T cell receptor (beta chain) was documented in a study of T cell changes during pregnancy in multiple sclerosis. Clones were read by immunoSEQ multiplex PCR, and TCRdb kept only the in-frame ones, dropping some. The sample lists tens of thousands of clones, around 91% occurring once. This CDR3 comprises 16 residues. CDR1 and CDR2 (germline): SGHRS, YFSETQ. V was clipped by 0 bases and J by 5 bases; unmatched bases: 5. The source is a female donor in good health, enrolled as a control in a pregnancy study. Source: peripheral blood, taken in the third trimester of pregnancy. The chain is built from TRBV5-1 and TRBJ2-1; 10 bases fit TRBD2. CDR3 DNA sequence: TGCGCCAGCAGCTTGGCAGCGGGAGGGCTAAACAATGAGCAGTTCTTC. It yields the protein CASSLAAGGLNNEQFF.